This T cell receptor beta chain came from a study of yellow fever vaccine responses in identical twins. General study results and limits: Twins' vaccine T cell responses were reported to seem partly convergent and partly personalized.

TCRdb re-called the RT-PCR reads with MiXCR, one entry per CDR3 protein. Of fewer than 3,000 distinct CDR3 sequences detected, around 82% appear once; the ten largest clones hold roughly 5.5%. As concerns this clonotype: The antigen is undetermined.

The CDR3 totals 15 residues. Germline trimming cut 4 bases from V and 0 bases from J; bases unmatched to any gene: 5. The germline V gene has CDR1 LGHDT and CDR2 YNNKEL (reference sequence). The specimen comprised T cells from blood (PBMCs), unsorted or a sorted subset (not recorded which), sampled before or after yellow fever vaccination (not recorded which). The sequence came from a woman younger than 30 who received the yellow fever vaccine. The chain is built from TRBV3-1 and TRBJ2-7, with TRBD1 identical over 8 bases. CDR3 DNA: TGTGCCAGCAGCCCCGACAGGGGCGACTCCTACGAGCAGTACTTC. It translates to CASSPDRGDSYEQYF.